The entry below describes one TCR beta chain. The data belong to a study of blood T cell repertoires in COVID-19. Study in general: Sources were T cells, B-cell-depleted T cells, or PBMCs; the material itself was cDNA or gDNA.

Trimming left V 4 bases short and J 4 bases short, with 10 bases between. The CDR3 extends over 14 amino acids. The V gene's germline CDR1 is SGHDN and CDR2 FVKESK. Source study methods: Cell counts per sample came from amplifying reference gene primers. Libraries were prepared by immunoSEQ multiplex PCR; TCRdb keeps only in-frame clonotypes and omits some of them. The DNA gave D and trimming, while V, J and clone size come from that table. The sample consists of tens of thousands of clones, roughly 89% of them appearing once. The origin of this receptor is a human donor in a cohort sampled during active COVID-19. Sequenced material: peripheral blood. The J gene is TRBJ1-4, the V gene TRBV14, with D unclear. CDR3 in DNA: TGTGCCAGCAGCCGGCGGCAAGATAATGAAAAACTGTTTTTT. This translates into CASSRRQDNEKLFF.